This is a list of T cell receptor beta chains from one sample in a study of T cell responses to AZD1222 COVID-19 vaccine. The protocol was immunoSEQ multiplex PCR, while the TCRdb copy is restricted to in-frame clones and leaves out a portion. Of approximately 130,000 clones detected, around 80% appear once; the ten largest clones hold roughly a quarter. The sequenced sample was peripheral blood, obtained 28 days after the second AZD1222 dose. Source of these receptors: an adult who received the AZD1222 COVID-19 vaccine. CDR3s include the opening cysteine and the closing phenylalanine or tryptophan. D genes are given only for firm matches. Not every row has a clone size; where given, it reads once, few, many or a size class.

j_gene,abundance,v_gene,d_gene,CDR3nt,CDR3aa
TRBJ2-1,NA,TRBV2,NA,TGTGCCAGCAGCACCGGGACTGGCCCATACAATGAGCAGTTCTTC,CASSTGTGPYNEQFF
TRBJ2-2,NA,TRBV27,TRBD2,TGTGCCAGCAGTACATATAGCGGGACCTTCAGCCCCGGGGAGCTGTTTTTT,CASSTYSGTFSPGELFF
TRBJ1-1,NA,TRBV5-7,NA,TGTGCCAGCAGCTTGGGGGTTTGGCATAACACTGAAGCTTTCTTT,CASSLGVWHNTEAFF
TRBJ1-5,NA,TRBV5-5,NA,TGTGCCAGCAGCTCAGGCGATAGCAATCAGCCCCAGCATTTT,CASSSGDSNQPQHF
TRBJ1-3,NA,TRBV7-8,TRBD1,TGTGCCAGCAGCCCAGACAGGGTACCCGGAAACACCATATATTTT,CASSPDRVPGNTIYF
TRBJ1-1,few,TRBV11-2,TRBD1,TGTGCCAGCAGCCCAATTGGGGACAGGGGGAGACGGGTCACTGAAGCTTTCTTT,CASSPIGDRGRRVTEAFF
TRBJ2-2,once,TRBV28,NA,TGTGCCAGCAGTTCGGGCATGGCGGCGAACACCGGGGAGCTGTTTTTT,CASSSGMAANTGELFF
TRBJ2-5,NA,TRBV2,TRBD1,TGTGCCAGCAGCGAACAGGGGGTATACCAAGAGACCCAGTACTTC,CASSEQGVYQETQYF
TRBJ2-3,NA,TRBV9,NA,TGTGCCAGCAGCGTACCACCGGGGGCGGCCGATACGCAGTATTTT,CASSVPPGAADTQYF
TRBJ1-6,NA,TRBV24-1,NA,TGTGCCACCAGTGCGGGGACAACAGATAATTCACCCCTCCACTTT,CATSAGTTDNSPLHF
TRBJ1-2,NA,TRBV28,NA,TGTGCCAGCAGTTTTCAGGGTCGGTGGGATGGCTACACCTTC,CASSFQGRWDGYTF
TRBJ1-2,NA,TRBV7-9,NA,TGTGCCAGCAGCCCGGGCGAGGTCTCCATCCTTCGCTATGGCTACACCTTC,CASSPGEVSILRYGYTF
TRBJ1-2,NA,TRBV4-3,NA,TGCGCCAGCAGCCAAGACCTTAGGGCCCATGGCTACACCTTC,CASSQDLRAHGYTF
TRBJ1-2,few,TRBV7-8,TRBD1,TGTGCCAGCAGCCCGGGACAGGGTTCTTCTGGCTACACCTTC,CASSPGQGSSGYTF